Listed below are T cell receptor beta chains from one sample, sequenced in a study of blood T cell repertoires in COVID-19. Assay used: immunoSEQ multiplex PCR; TCRdb lists only in-frame clones, some missing. The sample has 65,000 to 70,000 clones; roughly nine tenths are singletons. What was sequenced was peripheral blood. The receptors were sampled from a woman aged 80 or over with acute or convalescent COVID-19. The CDR3 runs from the conserved cysteine through the conserved F or W. The order of the fields is clone size, J gene, V gene, D gene, CDR3 protein, CDR3 DNA. The D gene is left open where the match is weak. Where a row states a size, it is once, few, many or the class of an expanded clone; other rows omit it.

clone_size: -
j_call: TRBJ2-5
v_call: TRBV7-7
d_call: -
cdr3_aa: CASSLQDSGGTQYF
cdr3_nt: TGTGCCAGCAGCTTACAGGACAGTGGAGGGACCCAGTACTTC

clone_size: -
j_call: TRBJ1-5
v_call: TRBV9
d_call: -
cdr3_aa: CASSGTGSEQPQHF
cdr3_nt: TGTGCCAGCAGCGGAACAGGGTCGGAACAGCCCCAGCATTTT

clone_size: -
j_call: TRBJ2-1
v_call: TRBV6-5
d_call: -
cdr3_aa: CATTYRFDYNEQFF
cdr3_nt: TGTGCCACTACCTACAGGTTCGACTACAATGAGCAGTTCTTC

clone_size: -
j_call: TRBJ1-5
v_call: TRBV7-2
d_call: TRBD1
cdr3_aa: CASSHGTGSNQPQHF
cdr3_nt: TGTGCCAGCAGCCACGGGACAGGGAGTAATCAGCCCCAGCATTTT

clone_size: -
j_call: TRBJ2-4
v_call: TRBV5-4
d_call: -
cdr3_aa: CASSRLGGNIQYF
cdr3_nt: TGTGCCAGCAGCCGCCTGGGAGGAAACATTCAGTACTTC

clone_size: -
j_call: TRBJ2-2
v_call: TRBV7-8
d_call: -
cdr3_aa: CASSLGQGPNTGELFF
cdr3_nt: TGTGCCAGCAGCTTAGGGCAGGGGCCGAACACCGGGGAGCTGTTTTTT

clone_size: -
j_call: TRBJ1-1
v_call: TRBV23-1
d_call: -
cdr3_aa: CASSQAHQNTEAFF
cdr3_nt: TGCGCCAGCAGTCAAGCACATCAGAACACTGAAGCTTTCTTT

clone_size: -
j_call: TRBJ2-3
v_call: TRBV6-4
d_call: TRBD2
cdr3_aa: CASSVLAGLSTDTQYF
cdr3_nt: TGTGCCAGCAGTGTACTAGCGGGGCTAAGCACAGATACGCAGTATTTT

clone_size: few
j_call: TRBJ1-5
v_call: TRBV5-6
d_call: -
cdr3_aa: CASSLKGASRRRQPQHF
cdr3_nt: TGTGCCAGCAGCTTGAAGGGTGCATCGAGGAGGAGACAGCCCCAGCATTTT

clone_size: few
j_call: TRBJ2-7
v_call: TRBV27
d_call: TRBD2
cdr3_aa: CASSRLAGGYEQYF
cdr3_nt: TGTGCCAGCAGTCGACTAGCGGGAGGGTACGAGCAGTACTTC

clone_size: -
j_call: TRBJ2-5
v_call: TRBV5-1
d_call: TRBD2
cdr3_aa: CASRPGLAGAHPQYF
cdr3_nt: TGCGCCAGCAGACCGGGACTAGCGGGGGCCCACCCCCAGTACTTC

clone_size: -
j_call: TRBJ2-3
v_call: TRBV10-1
d_call: -
cdr3_aa: CASSESGSWGGRDTQYF
cdr3_nt: TGCGCCAGCAGTGAGTCCGGCAGCTGGGGGGGCCGAGATACGCAGTATTTT

clone_size: -
j_call: TRBJ1-6
v_call: TRBV25-1
d_call: -
cdr3_aa: CASKGGERLPLHF
cdr3_nt: TGTGCCAGCAAGGGGGGGGAGAGACTTCCCCTCCACTTT

clone_size: -
j_call: TRBJ2-3
v_call: TRBV6-2/TRBV6-3
d_call: -
cdr3_aa: CASSSPVIGAQYF
cdr3_nt: TGTGCCAGCAGTTCTCCCGTGATCGGTGCGCAGTATTTT

clone_size: -
j_call: TRBJ2-3
v_call: TRBV5-1
d_call: -
cdr3_aa: CASSLSGTSTDTQYF
cdr3_nt: TGCGCCAGCAGCTTGTCCGGTACTAGCACAGATACGCAGTATTTT

clone_size: -
j_call: TRBJ2-3
v_call: TRBV5-1
d_call: -
cdr3_aa: CASSLSDTQYF
cdr3_nt: TGCGCCAGCAGCTTGTCTGATACGCAGTATTTT

clone_size: once
j_call: TRBJ2-1
v_call: TRBV5-1
d_call: TRBD2
cdr3_aa: CASSLLAGVSYNEQFF
cdr3_nt: TGCGCCAGCAGCTTACTAGCGGGAGTTTCCTACAATGAGCAGTTCTTC

clone_size: -
j_call: TRBJ2-7
v_call: TRBV7-2
d_call: TRBD2
cdr3_aa: CASTGSGVNYEQYF
cdr3_nt: TGTGCCAGCACCGGTAGCGGGGTCAACTACGAGCAGTACTTC

clone_size: -
j_call: TRBJ2-3
v_call: TRBV4-2
d_call: -
cdr3_aa: CASRNTGTDTQYF
cdr3_nt: TGTGCCAGCAGAAATACTGGCACAGATACGCAGTATTTT

clone_size: -
j_call: TRBJ2-3
v_call: TRBV4-1
d_call: TRBD2
cdr3_aa: CASSQDAERGGRLDTQYF
cdr3_nt: TGCGCCAGCAGCCAAGACGCAGAGCGGGGGGGGCGTTTAGATACGCAGTATTTT

clone_size: once
j_call: TRBJ1-5
v_call: TRBV5-1
d_call: -
cdr3_aa: CASSITGLGQPQHF
cdr3_nt: TGCGCCAGCAGCATTACAGGCTTGGGTCAGCCCCAGCATTTT

clone_size: -
j_call: TRBJ2-7
v_call: TRBV6-2/TRBV6-3
d_call: -
cdr3_aa: CASSYSSLANYEQYF
cdr3_nt: TGTGCCAGCAGTTACTCGTCCCTAGCAAACTACGAGCAGTACTTC

clone_size: -
j_call: TRBJ2-3
v_call: TRBV5-1
d_call: TRBD2
cdr3_aa: CASSPGRRGGTDTQYF
cdr3_nt: TGCGCCAGCAGTCCGGGGCGGCGGGGGGGCACAGATACGCAGTATTTT

clone_size: -
j_call: TRBJ2-1
v_call: TRBV2
d_call: TRBD2
cdr3_aa: CASGPAGGPYNEQFF
cdr3_nt: TGTGCCAGCGGCCCGGCGGGAGGGCCCTACAATGAGCAGTTCTTC

clone_size: -
j_call: TRBJ1-4
v_call: TRBV5-1
d_call: TRBD1
cdr3_aa: CASSLLPPGGGNEKLFF
cdr3_nt: TGCGCCAGCAGCTTGCTCCCCCCAGGGGGTGGTAATGAAAAACTGTTTTTT